Below, 20 T cell receptor beta chains from the same sample are listed, as sequenced in a study of regulatory T cells in long-lasting Graves disease. Time point denoted: newly diagnosed GD, antithyroid drugs for less than 3 months. From RNA extracted from PBMCs, the TCR library was made. In building TCR beta libraries, iRepertoire HTBI primers were used together with Arm-PCR of CDR3 regions. A single record per CDR3 protein comes from TCRdb applying MiXCR to the multiplex PCR reads. The sample has about 430,000 distinct CDR3 sequences, 15% seen once. This sample was shared with a second study, whose subject was T cells in Graves' hyperthyroidism and ophthalmopathy.

Here the sequenced sample was peripheral blood mononuclear cells (PBMCs), taken at new diagnosis, from a patient treated with antithyroid drugs. The receptors shown here come from a woman in her forties with Graves disease.

This clonotype was seen repeatedly, ten times or more. The gene calls are TRBV6-5 and TRBJ1-2; possibly TRBD1 for D (5 bases). CDR1 is MNHEY and CDR2 is SVGAGI in the germline V gene. Trimming took 4 bases from V and 2 from J, leaving 14 bases between them. The CDR3 extends over 15 amino acids. CDR3 sequence: CASSSGRAVNYGYTF. In nucleotides, the CDR3 is TGTGCCAGCAGTTCCGGCAGGGCCGTAAACTATGGCTACACCTTC.

The sample holds many counts of this clonotype. The V call is TRBV4-1, the J call TRBJ2-1; 10 positions match TRBD2. The CDR3 is 15 amino acids. Trimming removed 5 bases from V and 4 bases from J; junction bases left unmatched: 5. Looked up from germline, CDR1 is MGHRA and CDR2 is YSYEKL. This CDR3 reads CASSEAGGPYNEQFF. The DNA for the CDR3 is TGCGCCAGCAGCGAAGCGGGAGGGCCTTACAATGAGCAGTTCTTC.

Many counts were recorded for this clonotype. The gene calls are TRBV20-1 and TRBJ1-4; D is perhaps TRBD1 (5 bases). Per germline, CDR1 DFQATT and CDR2 SNEGSKA (reference sequence). The CDR3 totals 14 residues. Trimming stripped 4 bases from V and 4 bases from J, with 13 bases between. The CDR3 loop is CSATPGLNNEKLFF. CDR3 DNA: TGCAGTGCTACGCCGGGACTGAATAATGAAAAACTGTTTTTT.

This clonotype was detected many times. This rearrangement joins TRBV19 to TRBJ1-3, with 11 bases aligning to TRBD1. Germline CDR1 reads LNHDA; CDR2 reads SQIVND (reference sequence). J was trimmed by 3 bases and V by 10 bases; bases with no gene match: 11. The CDR3 length is 16 residues. The CDR3 sequence: CANLPDRGHFGNTIYF. CDR3 bases: TGTGCCAACCTCCCGGACAGGGGGCATTTTGGAAACACCATATATTTT.

This clonotype was found many times. The genes are TRBV28 and TRBJ2-3; D could derive from TRBD1 or TRBD2 (5 bases each). CDR1 MDHEN and CDR2 SYDVKM come from the germline V gene. V was cut by 8 bases and J by 0 bases, with 15 bases left in between. The CDR3 length is 15 residues. The CDR3 spells CASRYYRTSTDTQYF. CDR3 nucleotide sequence: TGTGCCAGCCGCTACTACAGGACTAGCACAGATACGCAGTATTTT.

The table lists this clonotype with many counts. The chain joins TRBV29-1 to TRBJ1-2; perhaps TRBD1 as D (6 bases). Between the trimmed V and J ends, which lost 4 bases and 5 bases, there was a span of 14 bases. Germline V gene lookup returns CDR1 SQVTM and CDR2 ANQGSEA. The length of the CDR3 is 13 residues. CDR3 nucleotides: TGCAGCGTTGCAGAGGGGGTTCGATATGGCTACACCTTC. This sequence encodes CSVAEGVRYGYTF.

This chain joins TRBV4-1 and TRBJ1-2, with D tentatively TRBD1 (5 bases). V was clipped by 3 bases and J by 5 bases, with 19 bases between them. The CDR3 is 16 residues long. Germline V lookup: CDR1 MGHRA, CDR2 YSYEKL. CDR3 nucleotide sequence: TGCGCCAGCAGCCATAGGCCTCAGGGAGTCAAGTATGGCTACACCTTC. As protein: CASSHRPQGVKYGYTF.

The chain employs TRBV20-1 and TRBJ1-2; 10 bases are a match to TRBD1. This CDR3 comprises 14 residues. V lost 5 bases to trimming and J lost 4 bases; unmatched junction nucleotides: 7. CDR1 and CDR2 (germline): DFQATT, SNEGSKA (reference sequence). CDR3 in amino acids: CSADRTGGGYGYTF. The CDR3 bases are TGCAGTGCTGACCGGACAGGGGGTGGCTATGGCTACACCTTC.

A single count supports this clonotype. The CDR3 does not end in the conserved phenylalanine or tryptophan, so this is likely a read error. The V gene is TRBV6-2 or TRBV6-3, the J gene TRBJ2-3; TRBD2 matches 10 bases. The germline V gene has CDR1 MNHEY and CDR2 SVGEGT. V was clipped by 2 bases and J by 0 bases; unmatched bases: 11. The CDR3 spans 19 residues. The CDR3 region has the DNA TGTGCCAGCAGTTACGGGCTAGCGGGGGAACACTTAAGCACAGATACGCAGTATTCT. This sequence encodes CASSYGLAGEHLSTDTQYS.

This clonotype was detected only a few times. This chain joins TRBV5-1 and TRBJ2-7, with D tentatively TRBD1 or TRBD2 (6 bases each). V lost 0 bases, J lost 7 bases, and 17 bases lay in between. The CDR3 is made up of 15 amino acids. Germline loops: CDR1 SGHRS, CDR2 YFSETQ. As DNA, the CDR3 is TGCGCCAGCAGCTTGGTTGTTGGGGGGCGTAGGGAGCAGTACTTC. Translating gives CASSLVVGGRREQYF.

This clonotype occurred many times. The chain uses TRBV7-9 and TRBJ2-7, with 11 bases identical to TRBD2. This CDR3 is 19 amino acids long. J gave up 2 bases and V 1 base, and 13 bases lay outside the gene matches. Per the germline V gene, CDR1 is SEHNR and CDR2 is FQNEAQ (reference sequence). The CDR3 DNA is TGTGCCAGCAGCTTAGGGACCACGTTACTAGCGGGAGACCCCTACGAGCAGTACTTC. Encoded protein: CASSLGTTLLAGDPYEQYF.

The chain combines TRBV7-6 with TRBJ2-3, with 7 bases fitting TRBD2. J was trimmed by 3 bases and V by 3 bases; bases with no gene match: 6. There are 15 residues in the CDR3. Germline loops: CDR1 SGHVS, CDR2 FNYEAQ. The CDR3 reads CASSFGGSATDTQYF. The CDR3 DNA is TGTGCCAGCAGCTTTGGCGGGAGTGCGACAGATACGCAGTATTTT.

Regarding this clonotype: This may be a read error, as it is one base from a much larger clone. The chain couples TRBV20-1 to TRBJ2-1; TRBD2 matches 10 bases. CDR1 DFQATT and CDR2 SNEGSKA come from the germline V gene (reference sequence). This CDR3 has 13 amino acids. V lost 6 bases and J lost 9; bases outside the gene matches: 8. CDR3 DNA: TGCAGTGCCCCACTAGCGGGAACGGTTGAGCAGTTCTTC. The encoded protein is CSAPLAGTVEQFF.

This clonotype has a count of ten or more. This rearrangement joins TRBV2 to TRBJ2-2, with D possibly being TRBD1 (5 bases). CDR1 and CDR2 (germline): SNHLY, FYNNEI. Trimming removed 6 bases from V and 6 bases from J, with 14 bases in between. The length of the CDR3 is 14 residues. The CDR3 nucleotides are TGTGCCAGCAGAAGCTCAGGGATCGCCGGGGAGCTGTTTTTT. Its protein product is CASRSSGIAGELFF.

The chain recombines TRBV6-1 with TRBJ2-2, with D hard to call. CDR1 and CDR2 from the germline V gene are MNHNS and SASEGT. The CDR3 extends over 13 amino acids. V lost 6 bases and J lost 5, with 10 bases in between. The CDR3 loop is CASSQVGTGELFF. The CDR3 DNA is TGTGCCAGCAGCCAAGTGGGGACCGGGGAGCTGTTTTTT.

This clonotype was counted many times. The chain employs TRBV9 and TRBJ1-6; D perhaps matches TRBD1 (5 bases). Germline V gives CDR1 SGDLS, CDR2 YYNGEE. The V end was cut by 4 bases, the J end by 5 bases, with 13 bases between. The CDR3 extends over 15 amino acids. In nucleotides, the CDR3 is TGTGCCAGCAGCCCAGGGTCGGGTAATAATTCACCCCTCCACTTT. Translating gives CASSPGSGNNSPLHF. Supplemented by reference TRBV9 and TRBJ1-6, the full variable domain reads DSGVTQTPKHLITATGQRVTLRCSPRSGDLSVYWYQQSLDQGLQFLIQYYNGEERAKGNILERFSAQQFPDLHSELNLSSLELGDSALYFCASSPGSGNNSPLHFGNGTRLTVT.

The gene calls are TRBV20-1 and TRBJ1-2; the match to TRBD1 covers 8 bases. Germline V gene lookup returns CDR1 DFQATT and CDR2 SNEGSKA (reference sequence). CDR3 length: 13 amino acids. The junction had 5 bases not matched to a gene; V was cut back by 0 bases and J by 8 bases. The DNA of the CDR3 is TGCAGTGCTAGAGAGACGACAGGGGACGGCTACACCTTC. Translation gives CSARETTGDGYTF.

This clonotype was counted at least ten times. The chain couples TRBV28 to TRBJ2-3; 7 positions agree with TRBD1. Trimming at V came to 6 bases and at J to 4 bases, leaving 7 bases not matched to a gene. CDR3 length: 14 residues. CDR1 is MDHEN, CDR2 SYDVKM, per germline. CDR3 sequence: CASRPPDRADTQYF. In nucleotides, the CDR3 is TGTGCCAGCAGGCCCCCTGACAGGGCAGATACGCAGTATTTT.

This clonotype was observed a handful of times. V is TRBV7-6 and J is TRBJ1-6; D not resolved. Looked up from germline, CDR1 is SGHVS and CDR2 is FNYEAQ. The length of the CDR3 is 13 residues. Trimming stripped 2 bases from V and 7 bases from J, with 6 bases between. The CDR3 protein is CASSLSPNSPLHF. In DNA form, the CDR3 reads TGTGCCAGCAGCTTAAGTCCCAATTCACCCCTCCACTTT.

Of note for this clonotype: With only one base between it and a far larger clone, this is likely a read error. The chain carries TRBV11-1 and TRBJ2-1, with 7 bases identical to TRBD1. The CDR3 loop spans 14 amino acids. Per germline, CDR1 SGHAT and CDR2 FQDESV (reference sequence). With 1 base clipped from V and 10 bases from J, the junction kept 7 bases outside the gene matches. The CDR3 bases are TGTGCCAGCAGCTTAGAACAGGGGATCAACGAGCAGTTCTTC. It yields the protein CASSLEQGINEQFF.